This paragraph reports one T cell receptor beta chain. Assay used: immunoSEQ multiplex PCR; TCRdb lists only in-frame clones, some missing. The sample holds 450,000 to 500,000 clones; about nine tenths are singletons and the top ten take 0.7%. The record originates from a study of blood T cell repertoires in COVID-19. Study as a whole: Donors in the United States, Italy and Spain gave samples during acute or convalescent COVID-19.

Cohort assignment relied on participant-reported clinical history. This CDR3 region has 12 residues. V dropped 4 bases and J dropped 9; count of bases not matched to a gene: 3. Germline assignment: CDR1 SQVTM and CDR2 ANQGSEA. The sequenced material came from PBMCs or T cells enriched from blood (not recorded which). This clonotype was sampled from a woman under 30 who had recovered from COVID-19. This chain connects TRBV29-1 to TRBJ2-7; 13 bases map to TRBD2. The CDR3: CSVVGLAGLQYF. DNA of the CDR3: TGCAGCGTTGTGGGACTAGCGGGGCTGCAGTACTTC.